One sample yielded the 5 T cell receptor beta chains listed below, sequenced in a study of T cells after yellow fever vaccination. TCRdb re-called the 5' RACE reads through MiXCR, storing one row per CDR3 protein. Of hundreds of thousands of distinct CDR3 sequences listed, about 13% were seen once; the top ten hold over 12%. Source: PBMCs, taken on the day of the yellow fever booster vaccination. These receptors were collected from a man aged 25-45 years who received the YFV17D yellow fever vaccine.

The V gene is TRBV7-2, the J gene TRBJ2-1, with 9 bases that match TRBD2. The V gene end was trimmed by 5 bases and the J gene end by 3 bases; junction bases not matched to a gene: 5. The CDR3 consists of 15 residues. In germline, CDR1 is SGHTA, CDR2 FQGNSA. The CDR3 sequence is CASSKREADYNEQFF. CDR3 DNA sequence: TGTGCCAGCAGCAAGCGGGAGGCCGACTACAATGAGCAGTTCTTC. The entire variable domain, with the rest obtained from reference TRBV7-2 and TRBJ2-1, is as follows: GAGVSQSPSNKVTEKGKDVELRCDPISGHTALYWYRQSLGQGLEFLIYFQGNSAPDKSGLPSDRFSAERTGGSVSTLTIQRTQQEDSAVYLCASSKREADYNEQFFGPGTRLTVL.

A few counts support this clonotype. V usage is TRBV15 and J usage is TRBJ2-5; D gene unclear. Trimming took off 0 bases at V and 4 bases at J, with 3 bases between the two ends. Germline CDR1 is LNHNV and CDR2 is YYDKDF (reference sequence). This CDR3 is built from 12 residues. The CDR3 sequence is CATSREGETQYF. The CDR3 coding sequence is TGTGCCACCAGCAGAGAGGGAGAGACCCAGTACTTC.

The chain uses TRBV29-1 and TRBJ2-1; the D gene is possibly TRBD1 (8 bases). The CDR3 covers 13 residues. Germline V gene sequence: CDR1 SQVTM, CDR2 ANQGSEA. V lost 6 bases, J lost 9 bases, and 18 bases lay in between. As DNA, the CDR3 is TGCAGCGTAAGATCGGACAGGGAGGGTGAGCAGTTCTTC. Protein sequence: CSVRSDREGEQFF.

This clonotype was counted at least ten times. This chain joins TRBV5-4 and TRBJ2-7; D gene uncertain. In germline, CDR1 is SGHNT, CDR2 YYREEE (reference sequence). Trimming cost V 2 bases and J 2 bases, with 5 bases left between them. The CDR3 has 12 amino acids. CDR3 in amino acids: CASSFMAYEQYF. The CDR3 region has the DNA TGTGCCAGCAGCTTTATGGCCTACGAGCAGTACTTC.

The rearrangement links TRBV5-1 to TRBJ2-1; possible D gene TRBD2, 6 bases. The CDR3 covers 17 residues. The V end was cut by 0 bases, the J end by 5 bases, with 18 bases between. CDR1 and CDR2 (germline): SGHRS, YFSETQ. The chain's CDR3 is CASSLAIEAGWDNEQFF. CDR3 coding DNA: TGCGCCAGCAGCTTGGCCATTGAGGCGGGATGGGACAATGAGCAGTTCTTC.